Listed below are T cell receptor beta chains from one sample, sequenced in a study of OX40 agonist ivuxolimab in advanced cancers. TCRdb keeps only in-frame clones here, not all; method: immunoSEQ multiplex PCR. Here the sample spans tens of thousands of clones, 85% being singletons. The sequences come from CD4+ or CD8+ T cells sorted from blood, collected in a trial of the OX40 agonist ivuxolimab. Every receptor here comes from an adult with an advanced solid tumor such as melanoma, head and neck, liver or kidney cancer. Each CDR3 is given with its conserved first and last residue. The D gene is left open where the match is weak. The size of a clone is reported for some rows only, either as once, few or many, or as a class for expanded clones.

abundance	j_gene	v_gene	d_gene	CDR3aa	CDR3nt
-	TRBJ1-2	TRBV6-5	TRBD1	CASSYTGQTVYGYTF	TGTGCCAGCAGTTACACGGGACAGACAGTCTATGGCTACACCTTC
-	TRBJ2-3	TRBV2	TRBD2	CASSGRTSGSLVTQYF	TGTGCCAGCAGCGGTCGGACTAGCGGGAGTTTAGTAACGCAGTATTTT
-	TRBJ2-7	TRBV19	-	CASRSGQYDYEQYF	TGTGCCAGTAGGTCAGGACAGTATGACTACGAGCAGTACTTC
once	TRBJ2-7	TRBV28	-	CASREIGESSYEQYF	TGTGCCAGCAGGGAGATAGGGGAGAGCTCCTACGAGCAGTACTTC
once	TRBJ2-7	TRBV5-6	-	CASSGHYNPYEQYF	TGTGCCAGCAGCGGGCATTACAATCCCTACGAGCAGTACTTC
-	TRBJ2-1	TRBV19	TRBD2	CASARTSGSLNEQFF	TGTGCCAGTGCGAGGACTAGCGGGAGTCTGAATGAGCAGTTCTTC
-	TRBJ2-7	TRBV5-1	TRBD2	CASSLGLAESSYEQYF	TGCGCCAGCAGCCTAGGACTAGCGGAGAGCTCCTACGAGCAGTACTTC
-	TRBJ1-2	TRBV18	-	CASSPDSRTGGYTF	TGTGCCAGCTCTCCGGACAGCCGGACGGGGGGCTACACCTTC
-	TRBJ2-7	TRBV28	TRBD2	CASSLRTSDEQYF	TGTGCCAGCAGTTTAAGGACTAGCGACGAGCAGTACTTC
once	TRBJ2-2	TRBV4-1	-	CASSQELGSILGGGELFF	TGCGCCAGCAGCCAAGAATTGGGATCCATCCTGGGCGGCGGGGAGCTGTTTTTT
-	TRBJ2-2	TRBV5-4	TRBD2	CASSGGPGLAGGDTGELFF	TGTGCCAGCAGCGGGGGCCCCGGACTAGCGGGAGGAGACACCGGGGAGCTGTTTTTT
-	TRBJ1-2	TRBV7-9	TRBD1	CASSFYSTGGLSNGYTF	TGTGCCAGCAGCTTCTACTCTACAGGGGGCCTTAGCAATGGCTACACCTTC
-	TRBJ1-1	TRBV6-5	TRBD1	CASSYRGHVGEAFF	TGTGCCAGCAGCTACAGGGGGCACGTCGGTGAAGCTTTCTTT
-	TRBJ2-7	TRBV5-5	-	CASSSGVSLYEQYF	TGTGCCAGCAGCTCAGGCGTTTCTCTCTACGAGCAGTACTTC
-	TRBJ1-1	TRBV9	-	CASSDLKGNTEAFF	TGTGCCAGCAGCGACCTGAAAGGGAACACTGAAGCTTTCTTT
-	TRBJ2-4	TRBV4-1	TRBD2	CASSQDPTSGNIQYF	TGCGCCAGCAGCCAAGATCCCACTAGCGGAAACATTCAGTACTTC
-	TRBJ1-5	TRBV27	TRBD1	CASSFSGTGGAQPQHF	TGTGCCAGCAGTTTCTCGGGGACAGGGGGTGCGCAGCCCCAGCATTTT
-	TRBJ1-4	TRBV7-9	TRBD1	CASSGTGNNEKLFF	TGTGCCAGCAGCGGGACAGGAAATAATGAAAAACTGTTTTTT
-	TRBJ2-7	TRBV7-6	TRBD1	CASRPGQGAEQYF	TGTGCCAGCAGGCCGGGACAGGGGGCAGAGCAGTACTTC
-	TRBJ2-7	TRBV30	TRBD2	CAGAGLYEQYF	TGTGCCGGAGCGGGGCTCTACGAGCAGTACTTC
-	TRBJ2-1	TRBV2	-	CASSYSGNEQFF	TGTGCCAGCAGTTATAGCGGCAATGAGCAGTTCTTC
-	TRBJ1-2	TRBV4-2	TRBD1	CASSSGTGGYYGYTF	TGTGCCAGCAGCTCTGGGACAGGGGGTTACTATGGCTACACCTTC
-	TRBJ2-3	TRBV14	-	CASSQDKAATSTDTQYF	TGTGCCAGCAGCCAAGATAAGGCCGCCACGAGCACAGATACGCAGTATTTT
-	TRBJ2-5	TRBV9	TRBD2	CASSADLAGGYQETQYF	TGTGCCAGCAGCGCCGATCTAGCGGGAGGGTACCAAGAGACCCAGTACTTC
-	TRBJ2-3	TRBV13	-	CASSPSGWREKADTQYF	TGTGCCAGCAGCCCCTCCGGATGGAGGGAAAAGGCAGATACGCAGTATTTT
-	TRBJ2-3	TRBV7-2	TRBD2	CASSSDSGSGTDTQYF	TGTGCCAGCAGCTCAGATAGCGGGTCCGGCACAGATACGCAGTATTTT
-	TRBJ2-5	TRBV11-2	TRBD2	CASSRLLADQETQYF	TGTGCCAGCAGCCGTCTTCTAGCGGACCAAGAGACCCAGTACTTC
-	TRBJ2-7	TRBV28	TRBD1	CASRSGTGSSYEQYF	TGTGCCAGCAGGTCCGGGACAGGTAGCTCCTACGAGCAGTACTTC
once	TRBJ2-5	TRBV10-3	-	CATSTQETQYF	TGTGCCACCTCGACCCAAGAGACCCAGTACTTC
-	TRBJ2-1	TRBV7-9	-	CASRPLDGEQFF	TGTGCCAGCAGACCACTAGACGGTGAGCAGTTCTTC
-	TRBJ2-3	TRBV9	-	CASSVEGLSSTDTQYF	TGTGCCAGCAGCGTAGAGGGATTATCTAGCACAGATACGCAGTATTTT
-	TRBJ2-7	TRBV7-2	-	CASSLRWGGSDSYEQYF	TGTGCCAGCAGCTTAAGGTGGGGAGGCTCTGATTCCTACGAGCAGTACTTC
-	TRBJ2-7	TRBV27	-	CATSLLGTDSYEQYF	TGTGCCACCTCTCTTCTCGGGACCGATTCCTACGAGCAGTACTTC
-	TRBJ1-3	TRBV5-1	-	CASSLEDGNTIYF	TGCGCCAGCAGCCTAGAAGATGGAAACACCATATATTTT
-	TRBJ1-1	TRBV6-4	-	CASSDPIERGWTEAFF	TGTGCCAGCAGTGACCCGATTGAAAGGGGGTGGACTGAAGCTTTCTTT
-	TRBJ2-3	TRBV9	-	CASSPSTDTQYF	TGTGCCAGCAGTCCAAGCACAGATACGCAGTATTTT
few	TRBJ1-2	TRBV5-1	-	CASSLDLGGYTF	TGCGCCAGCAGCTTGGATCTCGGTGGCTACACCTTC
-	TRBJ2-5	TRBV27	TRBD2	CASSLGVTSGRTQETQYF	TGTGCCAGCAGTTTAGGGGTTACTAGCGGGAGGACCCAAGAGACCCAGTACTTC
-	TRBJ2-7	TRBV11-2	-	CASSSGSMGFHEQYF	TGTGCCAGCAGCTCGGGATCTATGGGATTCCACGAGCAGTACTTC
-	TRBJ2-3	TRBV10-1	-	CASSESADTQYF	TGCGCCAGCAGTGAGTCTGCAGATACGCAGTATTTT
-	TRBJ2-1	TRBV28	-	CAIVPGQLYDEQFF	TGTGCCATTGTACCGGGCCAACTTTACGATGAGCAGTTCTTC
-	TRBJ2-7	TRBV11-3	-	CASSYESSYEQYF	TGTGCCAGCAGCTACGAGAGCTCCTACGAGCAGTACTTC
-	TRBJ2-2	TRBV4-3	TRBD2	CASSQDLESGSNTGELFF	TGCGCCAGCAGCCAAGATCTGGAGAGCGGGAGTAACACCGGGGAGCTGTTTTTT
-	TRBJ2-1	TRBV5-4	TRBD2	CASSAGGGNNEQFF	TGTGCCAGCAGCGCGGGGGGCGGGAACAATGAGCAGTTCTTC
-	TRBJ2-1	TRBV27	-	CASSLAGTHNEQFF	TGTGCCAGCAGTTTAGCCGGGACTCACAATGAGCAGTTCTTC
-	TRBJ1-1	TRBV12-5	TRBD1	CASGPQQGGTEAFF	TGTGCTAGTGGTCCGCAACAGGGGGGCACTGAAGCTTTCTTT
-	TRBJ2-1	TRBV7-9	-	CASSLRSNEQFF	TGTGCCAGCAGCCTCCGGTCAAATGAGCAGTTCTTC
few	TRBJ2-3	TRBV9	-	CASSVEGSGSFDTQYF	TGTGCCAGCAGCGTAGAGGGTAGCGGCTCCTTTGATACGCAGTATTTT
-	TRBJ2-7	TRBV7-2	-	CASSLTSASDTLREQYF	TGTGCCAGCAGCTTAACCTCAGCCTCTGACACCCTGCGAGAGCAGTACTTC
-	TRBJ2-1	TRBV5-5	-	CASIQDSAYYNEQFF	TGTGCCAGCATCCAAGACAGCGCCTACTACAATGAGCAGTTCTTC